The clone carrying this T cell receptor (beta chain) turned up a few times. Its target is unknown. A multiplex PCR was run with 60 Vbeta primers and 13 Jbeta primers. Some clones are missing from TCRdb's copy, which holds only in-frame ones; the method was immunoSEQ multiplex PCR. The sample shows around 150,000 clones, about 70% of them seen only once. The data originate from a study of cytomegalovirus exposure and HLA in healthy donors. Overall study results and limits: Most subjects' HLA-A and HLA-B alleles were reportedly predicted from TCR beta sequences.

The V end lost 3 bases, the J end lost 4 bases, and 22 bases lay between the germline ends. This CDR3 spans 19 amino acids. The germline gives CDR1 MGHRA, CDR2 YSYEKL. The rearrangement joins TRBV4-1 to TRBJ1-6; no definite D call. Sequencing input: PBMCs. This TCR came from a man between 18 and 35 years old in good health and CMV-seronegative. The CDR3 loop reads CASSHIAKLRLNYNSPLHF. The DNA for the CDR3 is TGCGCCAGCAGCCACATCGCTAAGCTTCGACTGAATTATAATTCACCCCTCCACTTT.